The rows below give T cell receptor beta chains drawn from one sample of a study of T-cell memory formation after mild COVID-19. TCRdb fed the 5' RACE reads into MiXCR, producing one record per CDR3 protein. The sample includes 410,000 or so distinct CDR3 sequences, around a quarter of them seen just once. The sample was PBMCs or a T cell subset sorted from them (not recorded which). The receptors come from an adult woman who had mild COVID-19 (a few samples of this study predate the infection). Cell type and time point are not known. CDR3s include the opening cysteine and the closing phenylalanine or tryptophan. The order of the fields is clone size, D gene, J gene, V gene, CDR3 protein, CDR3 DNA. The D gene is left open where the match is weak. Expanded clones are given a class, and other clones once, few, many or no size at all.

>many|-|TRBJ2-7|TRBV30
CAWSVRLFYEQYF
TGTGCCTGGAGTGTACGTCTATTCTACGAGCAGTACTTC
>many|-|TRBJ2-5|TRBV7-9
CASRPWGKETQYF
TGTGCCAGCCGCCCTTGGGGGAAAGAGACCCAGTACTTC
>-|-|TRBJ2-3|TRBV3-1
CASRQLATDTQYF
TGTGCCAGCAGGCAACTAGCAACAGATACGCAGTATTTT
>-|-|TRBJ2-5|TRBV5-1
CASTHPSALETQYF
TGCGCCAGCACCCACCCTTCGGCTCTCGAGACCCAGTACTTC
>few|-|TRBJ1-1|TRBV5-1
CASSLIGVNTEAFF
TGCGCCAGCAGCTTGATTGGGGTAAACACTGAAGCTTTCTTT
>few|TRBD2|TRBJ2-1|TRBV7-2
CASSSGRAYNEQFF
TGTGCCAGCAGCAGTGGGAGGGCCTACAATGAGCAGTTCTTC
>-|TRBD2|TRBJ2-7|TRBV24-1
CATSLGGSSYEQYF
TGTGCCACCAGTCTCGGCGGGAGCTCCTACGAGCAGTACTTC
>-|-|TRBJ1-1|TRBV18
CASSPNRDYTEAFF
TGTGCCAGCTCACCAAATAGGGATTACACTGAAGCTTTCTTT
>few|-|TRBJ2-3|TRBV20-1
CSAIRPTTDTQYF
TGCAGTGCTATACGGCCAACCACAGATACGCAGTATTTT
>-|-|TRBJ2-4|TRBV18
CASSPDRPSLAKNIQYF
TGTGCCAGCTCACCCGACAGACCGTCCTTAGCCAAAAACATTCAGTACTTC
>few|TRBD2|TRBJ2-5|TRBV6-7
CASSQILRSGPESGIQETQYF
TGTGCCAGCAGTCAAATTTTACGTTCCGGGCCTGAAAGCGGGATACAAGAGACCCAGTACTTC
>-|-|TRBJ2-4|TRBV7-9
CASSLGGKDIQYF
TGTGCCAGCAGCTTAGGAGGTAAAGACATTCAGTACTTC
>-|-|TRBJ2-3|TRBV7-8
CASSLHISSTDTQYF
TGTGCCAGCAGTCTACACATTTCTAGCACAGATACGCAGTATTTT
>few|-|TRBJ2-3|TRBV24-1
CATSDPDAADTQYF
TGTGCCACCAGTGACCCGGACGCCGCAGATACGCAGTATTTT
>-|-|TRBJ1-3|TRBV5-1
CASSRDASGNTIYF
TGCGCCAGCAGCCGGGACGCCTCTGGAAACACCATATATTTT
>-|-|TRBJ2-1|TRBV24-1
CATSDSRLGSSYNEQFF
TGTGCCACCAGTGATTCCCGACTAGGCAGCTCCTACAATGAGCAGTTCTTC
>few|-|TRBJ1-5|TRBV5-5
CASSREYSNQPQHF
TGTGCCAGCAGTAGAGAATATAGCAATCAGCCCCAGCATTTT
>-|-|TRBJ2-6|TRBV7-2
CASSLVGSYSGANVLTF
TGTGCCAGCAGCTTAGTTGGCAGTTACTCTGGGGCCAACGTCCTGACTTTC
>-|TRBD1|TRBJ1-2|TRBV7-9
CASSVTGTVGYGYTF
TGTGCCAGCAGCGTAACCGGGACAGTCGGCTATGGCTACACCTTC
>-|-|TRBJ2-7|TRBV4-2
CASSQDSDGSYEQYF
TGTGCCAGCAGCCAAGATTCGGACGGCTCCTACGAGCAGTACTTC
>-|-|TRBJ2-7|TRBV6-5
CASSYDPGAYKQYF
TGTGCCAGCAGTTACGATCCCGGGGCGTACAAGCAGTACTTC
>many|-|TRBJ2-5|TRBV7-2
CASSLGYQETQYF
TGTGCCAGCAGCTTAGGATATCAAGAGACCCAGTACTTC
>few|-|TRBJ2-1|TRBV14
CASSQDRGSWSYNEQFF
TGTGCCAGCAGCCAAGATCGCGGCAGCTGGTCCTACAATGAGCAGTTCTTC
>few|-|TRBJ2-7|TRBV18
CASSPTRRVPEQYF
TGTGCCAGCTCACCTACTAGGAGGGTCCCCGAGCAGTACTTC
>few|TRBD2|TRBJ2-6|TRBV24-1
CATSPGGGAGANVLTF
TGTGCCACCAGTCCTGGGGGGGGGGCTGGGGCCAACGTCCTGACTTTC
>few|-|TRBJ2-1|TRBV11-3
CASSLGLSGHNNEQFF
TGTGCCAGCAGCTTAGGTCTGTCGGGACACAACAATGAGCAGTTCTTC
>few|TRBD2|TRBJ2-4|TRBV3-1
CASSQPLTSGRDGIQYF
TGTGCCAGCAGCCAACCCCTTACTAGCGGGAGGGACGGCATTCAGTACTTC
>many|-|TRBJ2-7|TRBV11-2
CASATGVAIYEQYF
TGTGCCAGCGCGACAGGAGTAGCGATCTACGAGCAGTACTTC
>-|-|TRBJ2-7|TRBV13
CASTRGAGEVHEQYF
TGTGCCAGCACGAGGGGGGCAGGGGAGGTCCACGAGCAGTACTTC
>-|-|TRBJ2-3|TRBV7-7
CASSLSTGTDTQYF
TGTGCCAGCAGCTTATCGACAGGCACAGATACGCAGTATTTT
>-|TRBD2|TRBJ2-3|TRBV10-3
CAIRTGGGTDTQYF
TGTGCCATCAGGACGGGAGGTGGCACAGATACGCAGTATTTT
>few|TRBD2|TRBJ2-1|TRBV10-3
CAISAGLAFRLF
TGTGCCATCAGTGCGGGACTAGCGTTCCGTCTTTTC
>-|-|TRBJ2-2|TRBV7-8
CASSLETLDNTGELFF
TGTGCCAGCAGCTTAGAGACACTAGACAACACCGGGGAGCTGTTTTTT
>-|TRBD1|TRBJ2-5|TRBV10-3
CAISEPIGTGSETQYF
TGTGCCATCAGTGAGCCAATAGGGACAGGGTCCGAGACCCAGTACTTC
>-|-|TRBJ1-2|TRBV19
CASSISSGASGYGYTF
TGTGCCAGTAGTATATCCTCAGGGGCGTCTGGATATGGCTACACCTTC
>few|-|TRBJ2-4|TRBV7-9
CASSLGQGPAKNIQYF
TGTGCCAGCAGCTTAGGGCAGGGCCCGGCCAAAAACATTCAGTACTTC
>few|-|TRBJ2-5|TRBV2
CATRQGSSETQYF
TGTGCCACCCGGCAGGGGTCGTCGGAGACCCAGTACTTC
>few|-|TRBJ2-2|TRBV4-1
CASRVGVGPGELFF
TGCGCCAGCAGAGTAGGGGTCGGTCCCGGGGAGCTGTTTTTT
>few|-|TRBJ1-2|TRBV29-1
CSVEFAPYGYTF
TGCAGCGTTGAGTTCGCCCCTTATGGCTACACCTTC
>few|TRBD1|TRBJ2-7|TRBV5-1
CASSPDRDEQYF
TGCGCCAGCAGCCCCGACAGGGACGAGCAGTACTTC
>few|-|TRBJ2-1|TRBV20-1
CSNFQGSYNEQFF
TGCAGCAACTTTCAGGGATCCTACAATGAGCAGTTCTTC
>-|-|TRBJ2-5|TRBV9
CASSVVVGGAETQYF
TGTGCCAGCAGCGTAGTGGTGGGGGGCGCGGAGACCCAGTACTTC
>few|TRBD2|TRBJ2-7|TRBV29-1
CSAISGRKEQYF
TGCAGCGCTATTAGCGGGAGGAAAGAGCAGTACTTC
>few|-|TRBJ2-3|TRBV7-2
CASSLDGSRDTQYF
TGTGCCAGCAGCTTAGACGGCAGTCGGGATACGCAGTATTTT
>-|TRBD2|TRBJ2-5|TRBV12-3/TRBV12-4
CASSLEAAGGYQETQYF
TGTGCCAGCAGTTTAGAGGCTGCGGGGGGGTACCAAGAGACCCAGTACTTC
>-|-|TRBJ2-5|TRBV11-2
CASSSALAQETQYF
TGTGCCAGCAGTAGCGCTCTTGCCCAAGAGACCCAGTACTTC
>-|-|TRBJ1-2|TRBV2
CASNAGPNYGYTF
TGTGCCAGCAATGCAGGGCCTAACTATGGCTACACCTTC
>few|-|TRBJ2-3|TRBV29-1
CSVEEGPRVFTDTQYF
TGCAGCGTTGAAGAGGGACCCCGGGTGTTCACAGATACGCAGTATTTT
>-|TRBD2|TRBJ2-3|TRBV5-1
CASSLIGAGKGDTQYF
TGCGCCAGCAGCTTGATAGGAGCGGGAAAAGGAGATACGCAGTATTTT
>few|TRBD2|TRBJ2-1|TRBV12-3/TRBV12-4
CASSSGTSGSLYEQFF
TGTGCCAGCAGTTCTGGGACTAGCGGGAGCCTATATGAGCAGTTCTTC